These 3 T cell receptor beta chains were all obtained from the same sample, sequenced in a study of T cells in localized non-small cell lung cancer. Clones were sequenced by immunoSEQ multiplex PCR, and TCRdb holds only the in-frame ones, with some missing. The repertoire holds over 70,000 clones, roughly 90% seen once, with roughly a fifth in the top ten. The sample here was peripheral blood, taken before any cancer treatment. The receptors shown here come from a male donor at least 60 years old with stage III squamous cell lung carcinoma.

This clone is labeled medium-sized. This chain joins TRBV7-9 and TRBJ2-1, with D possibly matching TRBD1 (5 bases). The V and J ends lost 11 bases and 6 bases respectively, with 14 bases between them. The germline V gene encodes CDR1 SEHNR and CDR2 FQNEAQ (reference sequence). The CDR3 totals 12 residues. The CDR3 DNA sequence: TGTGCCGGCGGCGACAGTGCCAATGAGCAGTTCTTC. Encoded protein: CAGGDSANEQFF.

The chain has TRBV19 and TRBJ1-2; D remains ambiguous. Trimming cost V 6 bases and J 2 bases, with 10 bases left between them. In germline, CDR1 is LNHDA, CDR2 SQIVND (reference sequence). The CDR3 is 13 amino acids. CDR3 nucleotides: TGTGCCAGTAGACTTGAGGTCAACTATGGCTACACCTTC. The encoded protein is CASRLEVNYGYTF.

The rearrangement joins TRBV18 to TRBJ1-6, with a possible D match to TRBD1 (5 bases). The CDR3 is made up of 14 amino acids. Germline loops: CDR1 KGHSH, CDR2 LQKENI. Between the trimmed V and J ends, which lost 4 bases and 7 bases, there was a span of 11 bases. This CDR3 reads CASSRGGENSPLHF. The DNA for the CDR3 is TGTGCCAGCTCACGCGGGGGGGAGAATTCACCCCTCCACTTT.